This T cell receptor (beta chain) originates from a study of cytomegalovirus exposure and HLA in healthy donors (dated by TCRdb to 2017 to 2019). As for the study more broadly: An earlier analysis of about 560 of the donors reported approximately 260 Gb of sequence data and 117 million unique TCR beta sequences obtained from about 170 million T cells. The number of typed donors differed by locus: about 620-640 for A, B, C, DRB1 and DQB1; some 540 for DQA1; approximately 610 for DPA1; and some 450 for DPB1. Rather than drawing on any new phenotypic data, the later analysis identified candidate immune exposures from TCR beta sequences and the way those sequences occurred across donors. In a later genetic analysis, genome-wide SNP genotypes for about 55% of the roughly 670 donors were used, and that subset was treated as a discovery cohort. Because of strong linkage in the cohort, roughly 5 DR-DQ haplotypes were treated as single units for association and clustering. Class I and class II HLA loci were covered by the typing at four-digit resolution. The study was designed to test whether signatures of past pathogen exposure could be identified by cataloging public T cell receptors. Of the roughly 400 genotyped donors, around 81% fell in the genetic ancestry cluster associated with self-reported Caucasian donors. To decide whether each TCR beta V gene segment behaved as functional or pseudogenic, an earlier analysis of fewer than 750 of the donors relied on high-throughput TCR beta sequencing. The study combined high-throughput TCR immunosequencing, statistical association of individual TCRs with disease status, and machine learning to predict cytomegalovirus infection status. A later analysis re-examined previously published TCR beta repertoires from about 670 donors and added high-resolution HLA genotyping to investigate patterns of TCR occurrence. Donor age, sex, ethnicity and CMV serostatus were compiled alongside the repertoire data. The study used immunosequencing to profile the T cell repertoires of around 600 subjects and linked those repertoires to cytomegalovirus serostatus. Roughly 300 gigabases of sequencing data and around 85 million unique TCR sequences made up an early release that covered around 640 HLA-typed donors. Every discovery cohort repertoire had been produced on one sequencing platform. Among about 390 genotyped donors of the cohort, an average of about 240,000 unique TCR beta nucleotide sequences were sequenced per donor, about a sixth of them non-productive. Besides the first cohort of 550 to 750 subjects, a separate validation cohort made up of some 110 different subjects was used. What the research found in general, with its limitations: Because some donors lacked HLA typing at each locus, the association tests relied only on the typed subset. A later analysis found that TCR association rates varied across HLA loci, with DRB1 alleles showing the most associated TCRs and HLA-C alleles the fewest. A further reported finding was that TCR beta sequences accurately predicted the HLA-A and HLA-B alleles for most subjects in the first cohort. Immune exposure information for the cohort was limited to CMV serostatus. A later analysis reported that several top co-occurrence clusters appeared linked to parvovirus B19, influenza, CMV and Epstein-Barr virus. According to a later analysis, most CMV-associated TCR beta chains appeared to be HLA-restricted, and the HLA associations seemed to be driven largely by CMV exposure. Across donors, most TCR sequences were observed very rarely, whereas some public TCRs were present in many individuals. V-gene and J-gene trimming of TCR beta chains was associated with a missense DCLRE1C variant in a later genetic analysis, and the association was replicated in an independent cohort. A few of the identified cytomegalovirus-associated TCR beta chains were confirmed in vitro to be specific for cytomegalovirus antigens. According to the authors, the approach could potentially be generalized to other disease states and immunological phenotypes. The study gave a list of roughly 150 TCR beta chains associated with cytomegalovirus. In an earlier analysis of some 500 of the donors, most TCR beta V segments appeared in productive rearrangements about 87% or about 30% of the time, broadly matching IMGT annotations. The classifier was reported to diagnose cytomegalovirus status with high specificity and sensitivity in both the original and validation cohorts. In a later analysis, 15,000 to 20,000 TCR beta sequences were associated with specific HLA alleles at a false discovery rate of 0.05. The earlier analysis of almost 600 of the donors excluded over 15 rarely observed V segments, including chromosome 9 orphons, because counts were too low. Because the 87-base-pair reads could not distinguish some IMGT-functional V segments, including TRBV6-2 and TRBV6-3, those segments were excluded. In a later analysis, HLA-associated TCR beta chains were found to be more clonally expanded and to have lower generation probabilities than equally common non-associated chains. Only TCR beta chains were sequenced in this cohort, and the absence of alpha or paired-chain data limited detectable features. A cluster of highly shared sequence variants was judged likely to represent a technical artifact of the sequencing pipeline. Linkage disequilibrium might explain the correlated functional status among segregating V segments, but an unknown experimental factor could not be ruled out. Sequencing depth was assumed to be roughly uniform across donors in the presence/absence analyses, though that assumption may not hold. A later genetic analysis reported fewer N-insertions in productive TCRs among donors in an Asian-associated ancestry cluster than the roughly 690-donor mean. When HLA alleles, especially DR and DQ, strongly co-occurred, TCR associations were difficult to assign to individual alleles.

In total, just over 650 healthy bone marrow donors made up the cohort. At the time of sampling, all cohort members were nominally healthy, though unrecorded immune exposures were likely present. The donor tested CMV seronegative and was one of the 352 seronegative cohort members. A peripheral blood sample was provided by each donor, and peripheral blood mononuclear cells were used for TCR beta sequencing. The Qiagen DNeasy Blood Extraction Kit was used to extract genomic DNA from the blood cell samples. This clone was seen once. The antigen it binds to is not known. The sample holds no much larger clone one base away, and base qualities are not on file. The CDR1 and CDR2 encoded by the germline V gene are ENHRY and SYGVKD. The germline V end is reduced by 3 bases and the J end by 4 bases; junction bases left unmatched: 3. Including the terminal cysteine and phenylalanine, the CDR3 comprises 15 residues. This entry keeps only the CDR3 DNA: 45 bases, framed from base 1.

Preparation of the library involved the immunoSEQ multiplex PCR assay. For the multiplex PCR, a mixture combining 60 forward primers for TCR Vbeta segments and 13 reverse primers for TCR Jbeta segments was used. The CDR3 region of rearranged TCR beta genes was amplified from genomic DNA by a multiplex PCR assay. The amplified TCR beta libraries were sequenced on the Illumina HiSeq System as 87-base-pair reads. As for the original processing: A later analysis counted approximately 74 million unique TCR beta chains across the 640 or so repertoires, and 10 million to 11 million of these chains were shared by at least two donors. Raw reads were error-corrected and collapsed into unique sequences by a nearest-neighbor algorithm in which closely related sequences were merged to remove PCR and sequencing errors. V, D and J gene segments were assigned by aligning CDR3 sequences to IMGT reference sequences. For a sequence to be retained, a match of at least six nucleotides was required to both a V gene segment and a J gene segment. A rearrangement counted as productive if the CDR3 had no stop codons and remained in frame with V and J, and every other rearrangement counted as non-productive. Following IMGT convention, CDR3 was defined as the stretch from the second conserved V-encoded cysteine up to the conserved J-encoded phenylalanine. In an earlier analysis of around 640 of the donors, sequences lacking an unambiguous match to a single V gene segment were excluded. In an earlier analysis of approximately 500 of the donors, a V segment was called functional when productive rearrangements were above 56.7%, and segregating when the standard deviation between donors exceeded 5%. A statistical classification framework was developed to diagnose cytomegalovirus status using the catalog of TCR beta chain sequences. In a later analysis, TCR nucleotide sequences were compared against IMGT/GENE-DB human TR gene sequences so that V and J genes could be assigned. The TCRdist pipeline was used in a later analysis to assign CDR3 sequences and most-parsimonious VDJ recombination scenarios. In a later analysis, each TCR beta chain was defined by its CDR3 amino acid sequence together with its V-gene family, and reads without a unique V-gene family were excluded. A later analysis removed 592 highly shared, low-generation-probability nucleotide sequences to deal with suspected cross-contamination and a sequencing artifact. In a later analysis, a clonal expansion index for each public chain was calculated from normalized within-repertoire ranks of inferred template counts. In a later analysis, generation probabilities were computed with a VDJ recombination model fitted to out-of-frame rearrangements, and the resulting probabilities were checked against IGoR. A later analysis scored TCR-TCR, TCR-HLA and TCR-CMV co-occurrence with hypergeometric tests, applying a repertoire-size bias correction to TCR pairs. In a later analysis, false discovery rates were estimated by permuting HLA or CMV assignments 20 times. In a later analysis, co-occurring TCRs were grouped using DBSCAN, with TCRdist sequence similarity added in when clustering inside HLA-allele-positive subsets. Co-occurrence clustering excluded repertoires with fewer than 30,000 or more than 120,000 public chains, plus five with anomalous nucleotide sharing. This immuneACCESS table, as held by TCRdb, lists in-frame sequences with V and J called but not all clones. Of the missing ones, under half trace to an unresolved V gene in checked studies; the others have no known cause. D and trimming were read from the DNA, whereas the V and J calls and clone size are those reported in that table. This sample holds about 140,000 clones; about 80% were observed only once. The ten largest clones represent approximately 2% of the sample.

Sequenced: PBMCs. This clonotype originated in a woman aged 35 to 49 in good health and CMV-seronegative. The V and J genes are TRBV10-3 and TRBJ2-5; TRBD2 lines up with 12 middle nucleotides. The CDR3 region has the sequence CAISDKGLAGETQYF. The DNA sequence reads TGTGCCATCAGTGACAAGGGACTAGCGGGAGAGACCCAGTACTTC.